Below, one T cell receptor (beta chain) is given with its context. The antigen remains unidentified. These data originate in a study of PD-1 blockade in classical Hodgkin lymphoma. Study-level points and caveats: Exclusion applied to patients who initiated nivolumab less than 1 year following ASCT. CD4+ but not CD8+ TCR diversity rose significantly by C4D1. Diversity similar to that of newly diagnosed patients was seen at baseline in complete responders.

The V end was cut by 3 bases, the J end by 5 bases, with 8 bases between. The CDR3 consists of 13 residues. CDR1 is SGHTA, CDR2 FQGTGA, per germline. Brentuximab vedotin exposure varied, and every patient relapsed after autologous stem cell transplantation. Complete response, partial response or progressive disease was recorded as best response. Profiling relied on immunoSEQ multiplex PCR, and the TCRdb table lists in-frame clones only, not all of them. This sample yields around 20,000 clones, of which roughly three quarters are seen a single time; 18% belongs to the top ten. The chain recombines TRBV7-3 with TRBJ1-5; TRBD1 is a possible D gene (5 bases). This receptor was identified in a human donor with classical Hodgkin lymphoma. The material sequenced was peripheral blood mononuclear cells (PBMCs), taken before the second cycle of nivolumab. For the CDR3, the DNA is TGTGCCAGCAGCTTGGGGCCGGATCAGCCCCAGCATTTT. This translates into CASSLGPDQPQHF.